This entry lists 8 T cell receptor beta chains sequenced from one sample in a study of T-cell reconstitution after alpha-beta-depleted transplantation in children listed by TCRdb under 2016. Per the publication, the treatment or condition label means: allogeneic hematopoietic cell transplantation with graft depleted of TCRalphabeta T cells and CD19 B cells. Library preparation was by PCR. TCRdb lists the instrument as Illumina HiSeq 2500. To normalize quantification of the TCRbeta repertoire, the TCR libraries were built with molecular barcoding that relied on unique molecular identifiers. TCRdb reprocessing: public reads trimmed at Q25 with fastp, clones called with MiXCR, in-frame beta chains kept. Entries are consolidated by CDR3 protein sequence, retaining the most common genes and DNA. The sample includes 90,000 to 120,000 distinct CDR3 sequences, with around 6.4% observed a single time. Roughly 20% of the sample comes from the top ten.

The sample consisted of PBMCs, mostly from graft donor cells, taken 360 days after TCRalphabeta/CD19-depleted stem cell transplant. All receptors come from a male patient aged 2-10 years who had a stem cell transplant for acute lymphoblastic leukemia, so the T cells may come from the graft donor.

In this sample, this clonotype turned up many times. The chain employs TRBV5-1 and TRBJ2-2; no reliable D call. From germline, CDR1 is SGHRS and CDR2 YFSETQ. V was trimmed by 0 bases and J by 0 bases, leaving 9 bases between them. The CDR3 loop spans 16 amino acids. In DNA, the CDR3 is TGCGCCAGCAGCTTGGTAACTCTGACGAACACCGGGGAGCTGTTTTTT. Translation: CASSLVTLTNTGELFF. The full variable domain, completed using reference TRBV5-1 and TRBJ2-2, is KAGVTQTPRYLIKTRGQQVTLSCSPISGHRSVSWYQQTPGQGLQFLFEYFSETQRNKGNFPGRFSGRQFSNSRSEMNVSTLELGDSALYLCASSLVTLTNTGELFFGEGSRLTVL.

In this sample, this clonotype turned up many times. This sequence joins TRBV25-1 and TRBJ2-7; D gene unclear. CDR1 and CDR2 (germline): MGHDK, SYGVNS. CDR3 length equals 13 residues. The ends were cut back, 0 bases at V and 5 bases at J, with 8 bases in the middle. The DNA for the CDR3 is TGTGCCAGCAGTGAATATGCGGACCACGAGCAGTACTTC. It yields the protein CASSEYADHEQYF.

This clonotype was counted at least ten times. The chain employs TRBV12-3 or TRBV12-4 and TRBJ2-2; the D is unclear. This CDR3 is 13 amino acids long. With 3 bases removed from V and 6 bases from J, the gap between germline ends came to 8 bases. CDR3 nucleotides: TGTGCCAGCAGTTTGTCGTCACCCGGGGAGCTGTTTTTT. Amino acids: CASSLSSPGELFF.

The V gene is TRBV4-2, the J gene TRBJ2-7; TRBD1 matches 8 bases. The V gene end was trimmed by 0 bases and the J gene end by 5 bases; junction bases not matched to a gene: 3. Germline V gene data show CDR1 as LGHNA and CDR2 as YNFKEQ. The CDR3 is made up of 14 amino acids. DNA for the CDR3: TGTGCCAGCAGCCAAGAAGACAGGGGCAACGAGCAGTACTTC. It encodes CASSQEDRGNEQYF.

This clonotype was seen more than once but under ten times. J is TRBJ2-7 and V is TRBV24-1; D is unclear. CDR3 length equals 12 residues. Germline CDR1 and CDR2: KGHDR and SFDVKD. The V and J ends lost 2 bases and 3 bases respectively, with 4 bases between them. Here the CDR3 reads CATSDSFYEQYF. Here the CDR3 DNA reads TGTGCCACCAGTGATTCTTTCTACGAGCAGTACTTC.

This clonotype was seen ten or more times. CDR3 DNA: TGCGCCAGCAGCCCAGCCAGTACCAGGGAGACCCAGTACTTC. Encoded protein: CASSPASTRETQYF. The rearrangement joins TRBV5-1 to TRBJ2-5, with D hard to call. The germline gives CDR1 SGHRS, CDR2 YFSETQ. Deletions cut 4 bases from V and 5 bases from J, with 15 bases between. The CDR3 is made up of 14 amino acids.

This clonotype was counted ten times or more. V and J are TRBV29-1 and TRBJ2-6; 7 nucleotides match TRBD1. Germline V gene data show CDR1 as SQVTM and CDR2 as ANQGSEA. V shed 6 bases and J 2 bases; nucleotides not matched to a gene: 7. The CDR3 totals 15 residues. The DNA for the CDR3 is TGCAGCGTGCCACAGACAGGGCCTGGGGCCAACGTCCTGACTTTC. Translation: CSVPQTGPGANVLTF.

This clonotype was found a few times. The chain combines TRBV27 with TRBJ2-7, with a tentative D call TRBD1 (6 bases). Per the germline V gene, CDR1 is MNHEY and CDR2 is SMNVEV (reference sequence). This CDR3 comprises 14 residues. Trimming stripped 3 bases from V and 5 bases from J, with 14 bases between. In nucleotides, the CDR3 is TGTGCCAGCAGTTTGCACAGGGAGACTGACGAGCAGTACTTC. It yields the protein CASSLHRETDEQYF.